The 10 T cell receptor beta chains below come from one sample, sequenced in a study of siplizumab effects on memory and regulatory T cells. Clones were sequenced by immunoSEQ multiplex PCR, and TCRdb holds only the in-frame ones, with some missing. The sample lists approximately 120,000 clones; 90% to 95% were seen once. Sequenced sample: Tregs sorted from blood. The receptors stem from a human donor in good health.

The chain links TRBV5-1 to TRBJ2-5, with a tentative D call TRBD2 (5 bases). V was clipped by 0 bases and J by 2 bases, with 11 bases between them. Germline CDR1 SGHRS, CDR2 YFSETQ. CDR3 length: 15 residues. For the CDR3, the DNA is TGCGCCAGCAGCTTGGACCCGGGAAGACAAGAGACCCAGTACTTC. Amino acid sequence: CASSLDPGRQETQYF.

V is TRBV7-9 and J is TRBJ1-3, with D possibly matching TRBD1 (6 bases). Germline V lookup: CDR1 SEHNR, CDR2 FQNEAQ (reference sequence). V dropped 5 bases and J dropped 0 bases, with 11 bases sitting between them. The CDR3 runs to 15 residues. CDR3 region: CASSATGSSGNTIYF. DNA of the CDR3: TGTGCCAGCAGCGCGACAGGTAGCTCTGGAAACACCATATATTTT.

The chain uses TRBV6-1 and TRBJ2-7; D is ambiguous. Looked up from germline, CDR1 is MNHNS and CDR2 is SASEGT. V shed 7 bases and J shed 2 bases, with 18 bases lying between them. CDR3 size: 15 residues. The CDR3 sequence is CASTLNRVKPYEQYF. The CDR3 DNA reads as TGTGCCAGCACCCTGAACCGGGTGAAACCCTACGAGCAGTACTTC.

This chain connects TRBV19 to TRBJ1-2; the match to TRBD1 covers 11 bases. The germline V gene has CDR1 LNHDA and CDR2 SQIVND (reference sequence). The CDR3 extends over 15 amino acids. The V and J ends lost 5 bases and 6 bases, in that order; junction bases with no gene match: 8. Here the CDR3 DNA reads TGTGCCAGTAGTCAAAGAGGGACAGGGGGGGATGGCTACACCTTC. This translates into CASSQRGTGGDGYTF.

The chain has TRBV7-9 and TRBJ2-5; D unresolved. V was cut by 3 bases and J by 0 bases, with 14 bases left in between. The CDR3 is made up of 16 amino acids. Germline V gene data show CDR1 as SEHNR and CDR2 as FQNEAQ (reference sequence). The CDR3 nucleotides are TGTGCCAGCAGCTTTGGGCGGAGTGGTTACCAAGAGACCCAGTACTTC. Translation: CASSFGRSGYQETQYF.

This clone came up once. At one boundary the junction diverges from the germline segment, which might be a read error. The chain couples TRBV7-9 to TRBJ1-1, with D possibly TRBD1 on 6 matching bases. The germline gives CDR1 SEHNR, CDR2 FQNEAQ (reference sequence). CDR3 size: 14 residues. The CDR3 protein is CASIPGGGNAEAFF. CDR3 DNA: TGTGCCAGCATCCCGGGAGGGGGGAACGCTGAAGCTTTCTTT.

The gene calls are TRBV7-2 and TRBJ1-6; D is unclear. Trimming removed 1 base at V and 3 bases at J, with 7 bases between. Germline CDR1 is SGHTA and CDR2 is FQGNSA. The CDR3 is 15 amino acids. As DNA, the CDR3 is TGTGCCAGCAGCTTAGGCAGCTTCTATAATTCACCCCTCCACTTT. Translation gives CASSLGSFYNSPLHF.

The genes are TRBV4-2 and TRBJ1-6; 8 bases are shared with TRBD1. The CDR3 sequence is 16 residues long. Germline trimming cut 0 bases from V and 4 bases from J; bases unmatched to any gene: 2. CDR1 is LGHNA, CDR2 YNFKEQ, per germline. DNA for the CDR3: TGTGCCAGCAGCCAAGATTGGGACAGGTATAATTCACCCCTCCACTTT. Translating it yields CASSQDWDRYNSPLHF.

V and J are TRBV10-3 and TRBJ2-1, with TRBD1 matching over 9 bases. Germline assignment: CDR1 ENHRY and CDR2 SYGVKD. V was pared by 4 bases and J by 4 bases, with 5 bases of the junction left unmatched. This CDR3 has 15 amino acids. This chain's CDR3 is CAISARQGGYNEQFF. The CDR3 region has the DNA TGTGCCATCAGTGCCAGACAGGGGGGTTACAATGAGCAGTTCTTC.

The chain carries TRBV5-1 and TRBJ2-7; maybe TRBD2 (6 bases). CDR3 size: 15 residues. CDR1 is SGHRS, CDR2 YFSETQ, per germline. Trimming removed 0 bases from V and 0 bases from J, with 10 bases in between. CDR3: CASSLEAGGSYEQYF. CDR3 coding DNA: TGCGCCAGCAGCTTGGAAGCGGGCGGCTCCTACGAGCAGTACTTC.